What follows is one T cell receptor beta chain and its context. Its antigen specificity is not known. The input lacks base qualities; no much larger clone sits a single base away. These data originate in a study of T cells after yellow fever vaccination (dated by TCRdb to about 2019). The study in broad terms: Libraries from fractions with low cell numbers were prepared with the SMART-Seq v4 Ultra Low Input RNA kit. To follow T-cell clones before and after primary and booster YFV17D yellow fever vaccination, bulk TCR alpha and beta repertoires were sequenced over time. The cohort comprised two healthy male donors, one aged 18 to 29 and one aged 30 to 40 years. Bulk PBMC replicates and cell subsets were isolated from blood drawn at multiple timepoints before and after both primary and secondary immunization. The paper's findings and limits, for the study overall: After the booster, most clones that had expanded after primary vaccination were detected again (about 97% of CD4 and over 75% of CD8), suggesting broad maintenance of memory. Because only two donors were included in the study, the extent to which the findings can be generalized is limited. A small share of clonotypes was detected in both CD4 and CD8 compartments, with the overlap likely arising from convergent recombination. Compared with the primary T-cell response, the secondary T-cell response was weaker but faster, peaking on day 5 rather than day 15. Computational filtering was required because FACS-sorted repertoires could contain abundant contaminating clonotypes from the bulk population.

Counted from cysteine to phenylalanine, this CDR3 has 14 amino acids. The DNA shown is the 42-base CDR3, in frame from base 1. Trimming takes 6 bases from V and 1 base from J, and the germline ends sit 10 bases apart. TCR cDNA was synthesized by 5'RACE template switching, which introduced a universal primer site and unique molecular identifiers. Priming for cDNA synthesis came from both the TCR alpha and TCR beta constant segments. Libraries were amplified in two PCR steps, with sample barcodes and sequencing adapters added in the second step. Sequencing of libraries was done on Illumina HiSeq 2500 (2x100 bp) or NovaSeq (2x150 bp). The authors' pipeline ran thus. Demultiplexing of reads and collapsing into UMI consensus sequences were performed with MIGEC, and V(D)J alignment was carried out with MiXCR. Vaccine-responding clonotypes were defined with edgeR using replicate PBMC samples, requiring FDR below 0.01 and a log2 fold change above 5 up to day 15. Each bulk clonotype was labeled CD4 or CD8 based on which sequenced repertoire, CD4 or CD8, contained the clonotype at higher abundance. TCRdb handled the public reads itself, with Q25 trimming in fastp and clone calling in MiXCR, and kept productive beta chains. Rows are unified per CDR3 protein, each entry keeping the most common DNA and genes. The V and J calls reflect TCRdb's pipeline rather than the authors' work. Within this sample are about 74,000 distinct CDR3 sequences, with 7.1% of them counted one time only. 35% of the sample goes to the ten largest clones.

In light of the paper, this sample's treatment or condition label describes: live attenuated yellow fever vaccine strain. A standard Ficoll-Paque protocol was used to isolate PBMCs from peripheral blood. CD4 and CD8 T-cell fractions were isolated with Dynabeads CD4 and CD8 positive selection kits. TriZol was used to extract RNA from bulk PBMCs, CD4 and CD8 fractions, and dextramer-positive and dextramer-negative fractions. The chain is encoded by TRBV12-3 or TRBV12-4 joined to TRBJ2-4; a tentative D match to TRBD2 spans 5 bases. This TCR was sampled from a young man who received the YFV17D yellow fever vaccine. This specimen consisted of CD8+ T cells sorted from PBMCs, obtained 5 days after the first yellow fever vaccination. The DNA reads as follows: TGTGCCAGCAGCTCCCCGGGGGCCAAAAACATTCAGTACTTC. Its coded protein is CASSSPGAKNIQYF.